These T cell receptor beta chains were read from a single sample in a study of blood T cell repertoires in COVID-19. Method: immunoSEQ multiplex PCR; TCRdb's copy keeps in-frame clones and lacks some. The sample lists about 260,000 clones; under 90% were seen once. The sequenced sample consisted of peripheral blood. Source of these receptors: a man aged 55-75 years with acute or convalescent COVID-19. Both conserved end residues are part of each CDR3.

V	J	CDR3
TRBV6-1	TRBJ2-1	CASSDTVLNEQFF
TRBV7-3	TRBJ2-7	CASSPGTGYTYEQYF
TRBV7-3	TRBJ2-7	CASSHKGGEQYF
TRBV5-6	TRBJ1-2	CASTRTGVGYTF
TRBV4-1	TRBJ2-2	CASSRTSGNTGELFF
TRBV12-3/TRBV12-4	TRBJ1-5	CASSLIGYQPQHF
TRBV4-3	TRBJ2-7	CASSQDPSGTATTYEQYF
TRBV5-5	TRBJ2-7	CASSLEGAELVPSEQYF
TRBV4-1	TRBJ2-3	CASQQLVTLDTQYF
TRBV5-4	TRBJ1-2	CASSLERGQAPRGYTF
TRBV30	TRBJ1-3	CAWRASGNTIYF
TRBV11-2	TRBJ2-2	CASRQGEVATGELFF
TRBV18	TRBJ2-1	CASSATSGGAWNEQFF
TRBV13	TRBJ1-1	CASSPTTGGTEAFF
TRBV9	TRBJ2-1	CAGSPGWAYNEQFF
TRBV19	TRBJ2-7	CASSSGTPSSYEQYF
TRBV4-2	TRBJ2-1	CASSQDGGGLNEQFF
TRBV5-8	TRBJ2-7	CASSLGTGVNLAREQYF
TRBV18	TRBJ1-1	CASSLVQGATEAFF
TRBV19	TRBJ1-5	CATLDRYSNQPQHF
TRBV27	TRBJ2-4	CASANGNIQYF
TRBV27	TRBJ1-2	CASSRGWYGYTF
TRBV21-1	TRBJ2-7	CASTTPLGTSETYEQYF
TRBV6-2/TRBV6-3	TRBJ1-5	CASNPAGGHQPQHF